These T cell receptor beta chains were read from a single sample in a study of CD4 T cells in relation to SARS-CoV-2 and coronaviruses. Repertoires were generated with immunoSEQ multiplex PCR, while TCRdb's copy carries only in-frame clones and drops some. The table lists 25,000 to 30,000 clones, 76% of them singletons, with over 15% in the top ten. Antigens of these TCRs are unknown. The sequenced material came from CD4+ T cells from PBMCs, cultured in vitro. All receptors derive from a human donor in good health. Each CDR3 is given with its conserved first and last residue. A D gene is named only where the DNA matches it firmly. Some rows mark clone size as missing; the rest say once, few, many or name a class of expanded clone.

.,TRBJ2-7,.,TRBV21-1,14,CASSRDSLSYEQYF,TGTGCCAGCAGCAGAGACAGTCTATCCTACGAGCAGTACTTC
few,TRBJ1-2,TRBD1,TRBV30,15,CAWSGRQGINYGYTF,TGTGCCTGGAGTGGAAGACAGGGGATCAACTATGGCTACACCTTC
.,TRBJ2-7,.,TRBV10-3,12,CAAGGWGGEQYF,TGTGCCGCCGGGGGCTGGGGCGGGGAGCAGTACTTC
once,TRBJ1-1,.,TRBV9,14,CASSVVRGNTEAFF,TGTGCCAGCAGCGTAGTACGGGGGAACACTGAAGCTTTCTTT
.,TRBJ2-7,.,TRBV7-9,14,CASSLDIEFYEQYF,TGTGCCAGCAGCTTAGATATCGAGTTCTACGAGCAGTACTTC
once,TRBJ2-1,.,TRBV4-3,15,CASSQEGGSYNEQFF,TGCGCCAGCAGCCAAGAGGGTGGCTCCTACAATGAGCAGTTCTTC
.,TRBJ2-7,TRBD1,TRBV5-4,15,CASSRTGATMREQYF,TGTGCCAGCAGCCGAACAGGGGCTACAATGAGGGAGCAGTACTTC
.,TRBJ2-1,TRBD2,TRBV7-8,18,CASSFRLAGTSSYNEQFF,TGTGCCAGCAGCTTTCGACTAGCGGGCACGAGCTCCTACAATGAGCAGTTCTTC
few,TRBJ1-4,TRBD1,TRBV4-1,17,CASSQKNYRGPNEKLFF,TGCGCCAGCAGCCAAAAGAACTACAGGGGACCTAATGAAAAACTGTTTTTT
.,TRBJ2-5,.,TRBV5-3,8,CASQGQYF,TGTGCCAGCCAAGGGCAGTACTTC
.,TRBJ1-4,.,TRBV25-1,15,CASSEEGGGNEKLFF,TGTGCCAGCAGTGAAGAAGGGGGGGGGAATGAAAAACTGTTTTTT
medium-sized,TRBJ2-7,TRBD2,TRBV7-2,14,CASSTYLAAYEQYF,TGTGCCAGCAGCACCTACCTAGCGGCCTACGAGCAGTACTTC
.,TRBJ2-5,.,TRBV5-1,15,CASSLAGADQETQYF,TGCGCCAGCAGCTTGGCCGGGGCAGACCAAGAGACCCAGTACTTC
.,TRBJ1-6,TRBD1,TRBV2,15,CASSIGQGFKSPLHF,TGTGCCAGCAGCATAGGACAGGGTTTTAAGTCACCCCTCCACTTT
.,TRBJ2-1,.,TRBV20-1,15,CSASESASSYNEQFF,TGCAGTGCTAGTGAGTCCGCAAGCTCCTACAATGAGCAGTTCTTC
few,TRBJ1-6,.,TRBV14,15,CASSQVSGPWAPLHF,TGTGCCAGCAGCCAAGTATCTGGGCCATGGGCACCCCTCCACTTT
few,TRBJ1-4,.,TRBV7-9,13,CASESGTNEKLFF,TGTGCCAGCGAGAGCGGGACTAATGAAAAACTGTTTTTT
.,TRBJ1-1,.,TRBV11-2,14,CASSLGLLNTEAFF,TGTGCCAGCAGCTTAGGGCTATTGAACACTGAAGCTTTCTTT
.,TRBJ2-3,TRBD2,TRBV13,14,CASSDSGSTDTQYF,TGTGCCAGCAGCGATAGCGGGAGCACAGATACGCAGTATTTT
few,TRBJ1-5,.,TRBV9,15,CASSVDQGWNQPQHF,TGTGCCAGCAGCGTAGATCAGGGATGGAATCAGCCCCAGCATTTT
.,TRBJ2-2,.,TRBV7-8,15,CASSPPGGVIGELFF,TGTGCCAGCAGCCCTCCAGGGGGGGTCATCGGGGAGCTGTTTTTT
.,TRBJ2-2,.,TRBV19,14,CASRGGTNTGELFF,TGTGCCAGTAGAGGTGGGACGAACACCGGGGAGCTGTTTTTT
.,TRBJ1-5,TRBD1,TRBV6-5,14,CASSRDRGNQPQHF,TGTGCCAGCAGTCGCGACAGGGGCAATCAGCCCCAGCATTTT
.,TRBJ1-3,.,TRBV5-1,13,CATSEGTGNTIYF,TGCGCCACCAGCGAGGGAACCGGAAACACCATATATTTT
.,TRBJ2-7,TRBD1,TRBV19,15,CASSIPTRGPYEQYF,TGTGCCAGTAGCATCCCAACCAGGGGGCCTTACGAGCAGTACTTC
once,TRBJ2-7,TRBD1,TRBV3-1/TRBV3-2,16,CASSQLPGQGSFEQYF,TGTGCCAGCAGCCAATTACCAGGACAGGGGAGTTTCGAGCAGTACTTC
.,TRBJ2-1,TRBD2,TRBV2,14,CASSPTSGGREQFF,TGTGCCAGCAGTCCGACTAGCGGGGGTAGGGAGCAGTTCTTC
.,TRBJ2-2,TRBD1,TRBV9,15,CASSVAPRGRGELFF,TGTGCCAGCAGCGTAGCCCCCAGGGGGCGCGGGGAGCTGTTTTTT
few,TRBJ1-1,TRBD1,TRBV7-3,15,CASSPMGQEGTEAFF,TGTGCCAGCAGCCCTATGGGACAGGAGGGCACTGAAGCTTTCTTT
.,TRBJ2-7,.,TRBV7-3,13,CASNYPYSGARYF,TGTGCCAGCAACTACCCTTATAGCGGTGCTCGATACTTC
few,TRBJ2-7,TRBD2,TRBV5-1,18,CASSLDLSPRAGSYEQYF,TGCGCCAGCAGCTTAGATTTATCGCCCCGAGCGGGATCCTACGAGCAGTACTTC
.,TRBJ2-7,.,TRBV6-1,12,CASSEGTPEQYF,TGTGCCAGCAGTGAAGGGACACCCGAGCAGTACTTC
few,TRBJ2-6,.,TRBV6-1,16,CASSEARGSGANVLTF,TGTGCCAGCAGTGAAGCTCGGGGATCTGGGGCCAACGTCCTGACTTTC
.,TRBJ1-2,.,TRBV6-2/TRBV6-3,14,CASSSRNTYLGYTF,TGTGCCAGCAGTTCAAGAAATACATATTTGGGCTACACCTTC
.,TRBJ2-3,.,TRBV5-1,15,CASSLGTPSTDTQYF,TGCGCCAGCAGCTTGGGTACACCAAGCACAGATACGCAGTATTTT
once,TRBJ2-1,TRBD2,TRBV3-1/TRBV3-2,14,CASSQSGGVREQFF,TGTGCCAGCAGCCAATCTGGGGGGGTCCGTGAGCAGTTCTTC
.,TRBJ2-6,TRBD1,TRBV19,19,CASSGLRDRVASGANVLTF,TGTGCCAGTAGTGGGCTCCGAGACAGGGTGGCCTCTGGGGCCAACGTCCTGACTTTC
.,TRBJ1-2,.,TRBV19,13,CATRPRQGSGYTF,TGTGCCACCAGGCCCCGGCAGGGGAGTGGCTACACCTTC
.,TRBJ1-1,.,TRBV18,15,CASSPPRTLNTEAFF,TGTGCCAGCTCACCACCGAGGACTCTGAACACTGAAGCTTTCTTT
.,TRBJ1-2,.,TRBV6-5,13,CASTPGKLYGYTF,TGTGCCAGCACCCCCGGCAAGCTATATGGCTACACCTTC
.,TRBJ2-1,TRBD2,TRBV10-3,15,CAISERGGVYNEQFF,TGTGCCATCAGTGAGCGGGGGGGCGTCTACAATGAGCAGTTCTTC
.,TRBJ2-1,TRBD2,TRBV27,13,CASSRGAYNEQFF,TGTGCCAGCAGTCGGGGGGCCTACAATGAGCAGTTCTTC
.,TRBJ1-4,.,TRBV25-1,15,CASSDRTRAGEKLFF,TGTGCCAGCAGTGACCGGACAAGGGCTGGGGAAAAACTGTTTTTT
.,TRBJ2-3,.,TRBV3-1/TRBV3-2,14,CASSKDRAWGTQYF,TGTGCCAGCAGCAAAGATAGGGCCTGGGGTACGCAGTATTTT
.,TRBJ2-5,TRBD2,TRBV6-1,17,CASSEGRLAGMGETQYF,TGTGCCAGCAGTGAAGGTCGACTAGCGGGGATGGGAGAGACCCAGTACTTC
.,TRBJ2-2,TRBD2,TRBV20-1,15,CSASPGGARTGELFF,TGCAGTGCTAGTCCGGGGGGGGCCCGCACCGGGGAGCTGTTTTTT
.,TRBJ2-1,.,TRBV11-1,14,CASSLFYGSNEQFF,TGTGCCAGCAGCTTATTTTATGGGTCCAATGAGCAGTTCTTC
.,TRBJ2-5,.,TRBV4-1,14,CASSHLGLKETQYF,TGCGCCAGCAGCCACTTAGGCCTAAAAGAGACCCAGTACTTC
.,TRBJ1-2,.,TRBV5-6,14,CASSLATDNYGYTF,TGTGCCAGCAGCTTGGCTACTGACAACTATGGCTACACCTTC
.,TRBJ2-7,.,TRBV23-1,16,CASSLPYPPRGYEQYF,TGCGCCAGCAGTTTACCCTATCCTCCACGAGGCTACGAGCAGTACTTC
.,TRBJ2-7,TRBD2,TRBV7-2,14,CASSLDAGVAEQYF,TGTGCCAGCAGCTTAGACGCGGGGGTGGCCGAGCAGTACTTC
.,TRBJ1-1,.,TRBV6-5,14,CASSSVLLNTEAFF,TGTGCCAGCAGTTCGGTGCTACTGAACACTGAAGCTTTCTTT
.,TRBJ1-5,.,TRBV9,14,CASSVGEGNQPQHF,TGTGCCAGCAGCGTAGGGGAGGGGAATCAGCCCCAGCATTTT
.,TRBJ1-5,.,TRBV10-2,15,CASSERLNSNQPQHF,TGCGCCAGCAGTGAGCGACTAAATAGCAATCAGCCCCAGCATTTT